The source of this TCR beta chain is a study of shared clonotypes between healthy human individuals. The J segment lost 6 bases and the V segment lost 1 base, leaving 5 bases of the junction unmatched. The CDR3 is 15 amino acids. CDR1 ENHRY and CDR2 SYGVKD come from the germline V gene. The assay was immunoSEQ multiplex PCR, and TCRdb's table has in-frame clones only and misses some. Seen here are over 2 million clones, roughly 96% observed once, and the top ten hold about 0.13%. Points from the study as a whole: Larger estimated richness was generally recorded for naive subsets relative to memory subsets.

In regard to this clone: The antigen remains unidentified.

This clonotype was obtained from a young man in good health. The sequenced material came from naive CD4+ T cells sorted from blood. Documented subset: CD45RA+ positively selected. V and J are TRBV10-3 and TRBJ2-7; 11 bases agree with TRBD2. CDR3 in DNA: TGTGCCATCAGTGAGTTAGCGGGAGGGCCGGCCGAGCAGTACTTC. The encoded protein is CAISELAGGPAEQYF.